Following are 3 T cell receptor beta chains from one sample sequenced in a study of Graves' ophthalmopathy and Graves' hyperthyroidism. RNA transcripts provided the template for amplifying TCR beta CDR3 regions. Second-round multiplex PCR followed a first-round RT-PCR using HTBI primers. TCRdb redid the calling of the multiplex PCR reads with MiXCR, one entry per CDR3 protein. The table has over a million distinct CDR3 sequences, roughly two fifths seen once; the top ten hold over 8.5%. The sequencing input was peripheral blood or thyroid tissue (not recorded which). Receptors originate from an adult man with Graves' hyperthyroidism.

V usage is TRBV4-1 and J usage is TRBJ1-3; D is unresolved. The V gene's germline CDR1 is MGHRA and CDR2 YSYEKL. The CDR3 totals 16 residues. V lost 2 bases and J lost 0, with 11 bases in between. The CDR3: CASSQWLGGSGNTIYF. The DNA for the CDR3 is TGCGCCAGCAGCCAATGGTTGGGCGGCTCTGGAAACACCATATATTTT.

For this clonotype: An end of the junction does not agree with germline; a read error may underlie this. V is TRBV6-5 and J is TRBJ1-2; D is uncertain. This CDR3 has 13 amino acids. Per germline, CDR1 MNHEY and CDR2 SVGAGI. This CDR3 reads CAISSVQAYGYTF. The CDR3 region has the DNA TGTGCCATCAGTTCCGTCCAGGCCTATGGCTACACCTTC.

This clonotype was counted at least ten times. The rearrangement uses TRBV6-5 and TRBJ2-7; no clear D gene. Germline-derived CDR1 and CDR2 are MNHEY and SVGAGI. This CDR3 is built from 16 residues. Trimming left V 0 bases short and J 0 bases short, with 12 bases between. CDR3 nucleotide sequence: TGTGCCAGCAGTTACTCGTTTGGCACAAGCTCCTACGAGCAGTACTTC. Encoded protein: CASSYSFGTSSYEQYF.